What follows are 5 T cell receptor beta chains derived from one specimen sequenced in a study of OX40 agonist ivuxolimab in advanced cancers. This table comes from immunoSEQ multiplex PCR, and its TCRdb copy is limited to in-frame clones, with some not included. The top ten hold roughly 0.56% of the sample, which has 65,000 to 90,000 clones, 85% to 90% seen once. Sample: CD4+ or CD8+ T cells sorted from blood, taken in a trial of the OX40 agonist ivuxolimab. The receptor set was obtained from an adult with an advanced solid tumor such as melanoma, head and neck, liver or kidney cancer.

V is TRBV10-2 and J is TRBJ1-1; D unclear. The germline V gene encodes CDR1 WSHSY and CDR2 SAAADI. Trimming took 3 bases from V and 1 from J, leaving 6 bases between them. The CDR3 consists of 13 residues. The CDR3 region is CASSDAGNTEAFF. As DNA, the CDR3 is TGCGCCAGCAGTGATGCTGGGAACACTGAAGCTTTCTTT.

V gene TRBV7-8 combines with J gene TRBJ1-5; TRBD1 is a possible D gene (5 bases). The CDR3 covers 15 residues. The germline V gene has CDR1 SGHVS and CDR2 FQNEAQ. The V end lost 1 base, the J end lost 3 bases, and 10 bases lay between the germline ends. The chain's CDR3 is CASSLVFGANQPQHF. CDR3 DNA sequence: TGTGCCAGCAGCTTAGTTTTTGGGGCCAATCAGCCCCAGCATTTT.

V usage is TRBV6-1 and J usage is TRBJ2-7; maybe TRBD1 (6 bases). Per the germline V gene, CDR1 is MNHNS and CDR2 is SASEGT. V lost 6 bases, J lost 2 bases, and 11 bases lay in between. The CDR3 covers 13 residues. The DNA of the CDR3 is TGTGCCAGCAGGGGACGGACAGCCTACGAGCAGTACTTC. This translates into CASRGRTAYEQYF.

In this sample, this clone turned up once. J is TRBJ1-2 and V is TRBV19; TRBD1 might be the D (6 bases). CDR1 is LNHDA and CDR2 is SQIVND in the germline V gene (reference sequence). V shed 1 base and J shed 6 bases, with 18 bases lying between them. This CDR3 contains 16 residues. This CDR3 is CASSIGTKSGDNGYTF. For the CDR3, the DNA is TGTGCCAGTAGTATAGGCACGAAAAGCGGGGACAATGGCTACACCTTC.

V usage is TRBV7-3 and J usage is TRBJ2-5; D may match TRBD1 or TRBD2 (5 bases each). The CDR3 is made up of 14 amino acids. CDR1 and CDR2 from the germline V gene are SGHTA and FQGTGA. Trimming pared 5 bases from V and 7 bases from J, leaving 17 bases between. The CDR3 is CASSPGAGLGTQYF. The CDR3 DNA reads TGTGCCAGCAGCCCCGGGGCAGGGTTGGGGACCCAGTACTTC.